The entry below gives a single T cell receptor (beta chain) sequence along with its context. Germline-derived CDR1 and CDR2 are DFQATT and SNEGSKA (reference sequence). The CDR3 is 13 amino acids. V was cut by 3 bases and J by 4 bases, with 12 bases left in between. The source of the sample is a study of T cells in Graves' hyperthyroidism and ophthalmopathy. Amplification yielded TCR beta CDR3 regions, with RNA transcripts as the source. In the first-round RT-PCR of the TCR CDR3, the HTBI primer set was used. MiXCR, run by TCRdb on the multiplex PCR reads, gives a single entry per CDR3 protein. The sample includes almost 250,000 distinct CDR3 sequences, approximately 25% of them seen just once.

Input material: blood. This receptor was obtained from a woman aged 35 to 49 with Graves' ophthalmopathy. The chain is built from TRBV20-1 and TRBJ1-2; unclear D gene. The CDR3 reads CSASKAVTYGYTF. The CDR3 nucleotides are TGCAGTGCTAGTAAGGCAGTAACCTATGGCTACACCTTC.